Each of the 11 T cell receptor beta chains below was sequenced from the same sample in a study of long-term antiretroviral therapy in people with HIV. It was version v3.0 of the immunoSEQ assay that was run at survey level. This table comes from immunoSEQ multiplex PCR, and its TCRdb copy is limited to in-frame clones, with some not included. The sample includes just over 35,000 clones, 70% to 90% of them seen just once. The material sequenced was unsorted PBMCs, taken 2.2 years after starting antiretroviral therapy. The receptors come from a man younger than 35 with HIV.

The DNA of the CDR3 is TGTGCCATCAGTGAGTGGACAGGAGAAGCTGAAGCTTTCTTT. This encodes CAISEWTGEAEAFF. This chain joins TRBV10-3 and TRBJ1-1; 7 bases are a match to TRBD1. CDR1 is ENHRY and CDR2 is SYGVKD in the germline V gene. This CDR3 is built from 14 residues. V lost 1 base, J lost 6 bases, and 5 bases stayed unmatched.

This chain's CDR3 is CASSSSSLPLYGYTF. In nucleotides, the CDR3 is TGTGCCAGCAGCTCCTCCTCGTTGCCGCTCTATGGCTACACCTTC. The rearrangement uses TRBV7-2 and TRBJ1-2; D is unclear. V dropped 4 bases and J dropped 4 bases, with 16 bases sitting between them. The CDR3 length is 15 residues. Germline V gene sequence: CDR1 SGHTA, CDR2 FQGNSA.

The chain is built from TRBV7-2 and TRBJ2-7; possible D gene TRBD2, 6 bases. The length of the CDR3 is 16 residues. V was clipped by 5 bases and J by 0 bases, with 17 bases between them. Germline V lookup: CDR1 SGHTA, CDR2 FQGNSA. CDR3 nucleotide sequence: TGTGCCAGCAGCCCAGGCGGGACCCAGAGCTCCTACGAGCAGTACTTC. Translated: CASSPGGTQSSYEQYF.

The V and J genes are TRBV18 and TRBJ1-6; the match to TRBD1 covers 8 bases. Trimming removed 4 bases from V and 8 bases from J; junction bases left unmatched: 10. This CDR3 has 16 amino acids. In germline, CDR1 is KGHSH, CDR2 LQKENI. CDR3: CASSRGTGASDSPLHF. The CDR3 DNA sequence: TGTGCCAGCTCACGCGGGACAGGCGCCTCGGATTCACCCCTCCACTTT.

This clone was found a few times. J is TRBJ1-1 and V is TRBV20-1; no definite D call. V shed 2 bases and J shed 7 bases, with 5 bases lying between them. The CDR3 loop spans 10 amino acids. The germline V gene encodes CDR1 DFQATT and CDR2 SNEGSKA (reference sequence). DNA of the CDR3: TGCAGTGCTAGACGTGATGAAGCTTTCTTT. Translating gives CSARRDEAFF.

This chain links TRBV5-1 with TRBJ1-2; D call uncertain. The CDR3 consists of 15 residues. Germline loops: CDR1 SGHRS, CDR2 YFSETQ. The V gene lost 1 base and the J gene lost 0 bases, with 10 bases spanning the gap. The CDR3 DNA reads as TGCGCCAGCAGCTTGAAGGGAACAGCTAACTATGGCTACACCTTC. This encodes CASSLKGTANYGYTF.

V usage is TRBV6-5 and J usage is TRBJ2-3; D is ambiguous. Germline V CDR1 and CDR2: MNHEY, SVGAGI. The CDR3 spans 11 residues. V shed 4 bases and J shed 4 bases, with 3 bases lying between them. As DNA, the CDR3 is TGTGCCAGCAGTTCCCCAGATACGCAGTATTTT. It specifies CASSSPDTQYF.

The V gene is TRBV10-2, the J gene TRBJ2-1; a weak D match, TRBD1 (5 bases). V was pared by 6 bases and J by 9 bases, with 9 bases between. Germline CDR1 and CDR2: WSHSY and SAAADI. The CDR3 loop spans 11 amino acids. The CDR3 nucleotides read TGCGCCAGCAGCGCAGGGATTGAGCAGTTCTTC. Amino acid sequence: CASSAGIEQFF.

The chain uses TRBV4-2 and TRBJ2-1, with 7 bases aligning to TRBD2. Losses at the gene ends were 6 bases for V and 2 bases for J; bases not matched to a gene: 10. The length of the CDR3 is 16 residues. CDR1 and CDR2 from the germline V gene are LGHNA and YNFKEQ. CDR3 sequence (DNA): TGTGCCAGCAGTCTCTCGCGGGAGCCGCCCTACAATGAGCAGTTCTTC. Amino acids: CASSLSREPPYNEQFF.

V gene TRBV28 combines with J gene TRBJ2-3, with 7 bases that match TRBD2. In germline, CDR1 is MDHEN, CDR2 SYDVKM. V was clipped by 5 bases and J by 5 bases; unmatched bases: 1. The CDR3 extends over 12 amino acids. Here the CDR3 reads CASSPGGDTQYF. The CDR3, as DNA: TGTGCCAGCAGTCCGGGGGGAGATACGCAGTATTTT.

This clone showed up just a few times. This rearrangement joins TRBV2 to TRBJ2-2, with no clear D. Germline CDR1 SNHLY, CDR2 FYNNEI. Between the trimmed V and J ends, which lost 6 bases and 8 bases, there was a span of 16 bases. The CDR3 is made up of 14 amino acids. CDR3 loop: CASRGSTRAGELFF. In DNA form, the CDR3 reads TGTGCCAGCAGGGGGTCGACCCGGGCTGGGGAGCTGTTTTTT.